This T cell receptor beta chain was obtained from a study of blood T cell repertoires in COVID-19. Background on the study: The study drew acute and convalescent COVID-19 samples from the United States, Italy and Spain. Sample material is recorded as cDNA or gDNA derived from T cells, B-cell-depleted T cells, or PBMCs.

In the original workflow: From reference gene primer amplification, estimates of nucleated cell counts were derived. Sequencing was performed with immunoSEQ multiplex PCR; in TCRdb, only in-frame clones are kept and a portion is missing. The V and J calls and clone size come from that table; D and trimming were worked out from the DNA. The sample has approximately 31,000 clones, roughly 89% seen once; the top ten hold 25% to 35%. Germline-derived CDR1 and CDR2 are KGHDR and SFDVKD. Losses at the gene ends were 4 bases for V and 4 bases for J; bases not matched to a gene: 8. There are 15 residues in the CDR3.

This chain joins TRBV24-1 and TRBJ1-1; 7 bases align to TRBD1. Specimen: peripheral blood. The sequence derives from a man older than 75 with acute or convalescent COVID-19. CDR3 amino acids: CATSESGGGFTEAFF. CDR3 in DNA: TGTGCCACCAGTGAGTCAGGGGGTGGCTTCACTGAAGCTTTCTTT.